The clone carrying this T cell receptor (beta chain) has more than one count but fewer than ten. Its antigen remains unidentified. The CDR3 spans 15 residues. V was shortened by 3 bases and J by 2 bases, with 14 bases between the two germline ends. The V gene's germline CDR1 is MNHEY and CDR2 SMNVEV (reference sequence). The source of the sample is a study of human T cells and chemical hapten exposure. Whole-study findings and limits: Expanded TCRs produced significantly more large CDR3 similarity clusters than controls did.

The library attached unique molecular identifiers to individual cDNA molecules. Original handling: Samples ranged from roughly 20,000 to 700,000 TCRs, with a median of roughly 95,000. TCRdb fed the RACE reads into MiXCR, producing one record per CDR3 protein. TCRdb, not the authors, supplied the V and J calls. The sample contains approximately 260,000 distinct CDR3 sequences, over 8% of which appear only once. Noted time point: pre-sensitization, week 0. Treatment indicated: therapeutic diphenylcyclopropenone sensitization with weekly scalp DPC. Blood draws came first, before each patch test. The chain links TRBV27 to TRBJ2-7; D is perhaps TRBD2 (5 bases). This specimen was whole blood, taken in connection with sensitization to the hapten diphenylcyclopropenone (DPC). The receptor was isolated from a woman between 40 and 50 years old with alopecia areata. Some clones in this sample may be carry-over from other donors' samples. The CDR3 DNA reads TGTGCCAGCAGTTTCTACGCCCGGGGTACCTACGAGCAGTACTTC. Amino acids: CASSFYARGTYEQYF.